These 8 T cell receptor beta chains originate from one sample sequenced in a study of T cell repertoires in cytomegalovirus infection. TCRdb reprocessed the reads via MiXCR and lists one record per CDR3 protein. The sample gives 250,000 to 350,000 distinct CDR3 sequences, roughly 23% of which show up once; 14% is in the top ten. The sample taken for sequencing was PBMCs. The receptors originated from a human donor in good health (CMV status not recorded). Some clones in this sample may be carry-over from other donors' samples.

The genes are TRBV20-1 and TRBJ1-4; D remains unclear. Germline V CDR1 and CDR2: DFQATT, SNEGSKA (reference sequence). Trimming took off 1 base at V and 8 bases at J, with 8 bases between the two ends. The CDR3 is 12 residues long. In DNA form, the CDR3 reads TGCAGTGCTAGAGGAACGGGCGAAAAACTGTTTTTT. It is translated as CSARGTGEKLFF.

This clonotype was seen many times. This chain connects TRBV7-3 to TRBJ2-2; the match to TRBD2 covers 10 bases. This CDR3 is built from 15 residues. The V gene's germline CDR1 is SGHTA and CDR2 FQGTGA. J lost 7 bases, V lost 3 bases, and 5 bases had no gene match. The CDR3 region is CASSLSGGAFGELFF. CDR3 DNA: TGTGCCAGCAGCTTGAGCGGGGGGGCCTTCGGGGAGCTGTTTTTT.

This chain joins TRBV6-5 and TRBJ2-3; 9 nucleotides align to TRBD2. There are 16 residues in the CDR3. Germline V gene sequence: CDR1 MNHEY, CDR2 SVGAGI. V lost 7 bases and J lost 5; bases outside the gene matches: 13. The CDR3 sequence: CASNSFAGGPGDTQYF. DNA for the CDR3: TGTGCCAGCAACAGCTTTGCGGGGGGGCCGGGAGATACGCAGTATTTT.

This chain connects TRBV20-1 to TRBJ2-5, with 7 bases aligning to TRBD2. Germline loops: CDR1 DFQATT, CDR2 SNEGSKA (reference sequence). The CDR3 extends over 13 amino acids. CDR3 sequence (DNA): TGCGGGGGGGTGTTGCGGTCGCAAGAGACCCAGTACTTC. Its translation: CGGVLRSQETQYF.

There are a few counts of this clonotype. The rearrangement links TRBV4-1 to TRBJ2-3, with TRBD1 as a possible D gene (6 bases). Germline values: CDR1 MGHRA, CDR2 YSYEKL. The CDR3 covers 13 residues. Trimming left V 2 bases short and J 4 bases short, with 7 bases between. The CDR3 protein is CASSQQGSDTQYF. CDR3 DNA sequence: TGCGCCAGCAGCCAACAGGGGTCAGATACGCAGTATTTT.

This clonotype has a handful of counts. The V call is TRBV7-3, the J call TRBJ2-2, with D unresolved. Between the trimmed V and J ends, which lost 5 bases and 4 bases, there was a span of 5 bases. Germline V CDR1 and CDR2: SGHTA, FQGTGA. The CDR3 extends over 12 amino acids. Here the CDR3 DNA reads TGTGCCAGCAGCCAAGTCACCGGGGAGCTGTTTTTT. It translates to CASSQVTGELFF.

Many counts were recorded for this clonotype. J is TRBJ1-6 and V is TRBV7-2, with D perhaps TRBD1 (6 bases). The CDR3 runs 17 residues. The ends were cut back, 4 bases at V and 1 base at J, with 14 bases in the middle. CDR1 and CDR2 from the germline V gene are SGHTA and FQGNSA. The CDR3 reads CASSSPGAGSYNSPLHF. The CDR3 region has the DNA TGTGCCAGCAGCTCTCCAGGGGCCGGATCCTATAATTCACCCCTCCACTTT.

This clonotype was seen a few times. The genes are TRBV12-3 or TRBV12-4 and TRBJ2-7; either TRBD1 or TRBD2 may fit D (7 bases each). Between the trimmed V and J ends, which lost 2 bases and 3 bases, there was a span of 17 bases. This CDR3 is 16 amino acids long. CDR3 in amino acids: CASSLSGAGGIYEQYF. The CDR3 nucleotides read TGTGCCAGCAGTTTAAGCGGGGCAGGGGGGATCTACGAGCAGTACTTC.